The 22 T cell receptor beta chains below were found in one sample sequenced in a study of T cells in Graves' hyperthyroidism and ophthalmopathy. Amplification of TCR beta CDR3 regions used RNA as the template. HTBI primers were employed in a first-round RT-PCR of the TCR CDR3. A single record per CDR3 protein comes from TCRdb applying MiXCR to the multiplex PCR reads. The sample yields under 350,000 distinct CDR3 sequences, about 18% seen once. The sample consisted of blood. The receptors originated from a woman aged 50 to 60 with Graves' hyperthyroidism.

This clonotype occurred many times. This rearrangement joins TRBV20-1 to TRBJ2-1, with D possibly TRBD1 on 6 matching bases. V was shortened by 0 bases and J by 6 bases, with 12 bases between the two germline ends. The CDR3 consists of 14 residues. Germline CDR1 is DFQATT and CDR2 is SNEGSKA (reference sequence). The CDR3 bases are TGCAGTGCTAGAGAGTCCCGGGACATCAATGAGCAGTTCTTC. Protein product: CSARESRDINEQFF.

This clonotype was counted between two and nine times. The chain uses TRBV12-3 or TRBV12-4 and TRBJ2-7; the D call may be TRBD1 or TRBD2 (5 bases each). This CDR3 contains 15 residues. V was pared by 3 bases and J by 4 bases, with 16 bases between. CDR3: CASSFHTGTVYEQYF. DNA for the CDR3: TGTGCCAGCAGTTTTCACACCGGGACGGTTTACGAGCAGTACTTC.

J is TRBJ2-1 and V is TRBV7-3, with D perhaps TRBD1 or TRBD2 (6 bases each). Germline V lookup: CDR1 SGHTA, CDR2 FQGTGA. The CDR3 runs 14 residues. V was trimmed by 3 bases and J by 9 bases, leaving 15 bases between them. The CDR3: CASSLGAGSSEQFF. CDR3 DNA sequence: TGTGCCAGCAGCTTGGGGGCGGGATCAAGTGAGCAGTTCTTC.

Only a few counts were recorded for this clonotype. The chain employs TRBV6-1 and TRBJ2-1; no definite D call. CDR1 and CDR2 from the germline V gene are MNHNS and SASEGT. The CDR3 is 13 amino acids. The V gene lost 6 bases and the J gene lost 6 bases, with 12 bases spanning the gap. DNA of the CDR3: TGTGCCAGCAGAAGCGATCTCCCCAATGAGCAGTTCTTC. Its protein product is CASRSDLPNEQFF.

This sequence joins TRBV30 and TRBJ2-1; 9 nucleotides match TRBD2. The CDR3 spans 14 residues. Germline assignment: CDR1 GTSNPN and CDR2 SVGIG (reference sequence). The trim removed 5 bases at V and 6 bases at J, leaving 8 bases unmatched. The CDR3 DNA follows: TGTGCCTGGGATAGCGGGGGAGGGGGCAATGAGCAGTTCTTC. It is translated as CAWDSGGGGNEQFF.

Ten or more counts support this clonotype. The CDR3 here is CASSRGRENTEAFF. The DNA for the CDR3 is TGCGCCAGCAGCCGGGGACGGGAAAACACTGAAGCTTTCTTT. The V and J genes are TRBV5-1 and TRBJ1-1; D possibly corresponds to TRBD1 (5 bases). Germline CDR1 reads SGHRS; CDR2 reads YFSETQ. V was trimmed by 4 bases and J by 2 bases, leaving 12 bases between them. This CDR3 spans 14 amino acids.

The table lists this clonotype with many counts. The chain employs TRBV11-2 and TRBJ2-5; the D call may be TRBD1 or TRBD2 (5 bases each). The CDR3 has 13 residues. V shed 5 bases and J shed 0 bases, with 7 bases lying between them. CDR1 and CDR2 from the germline V gene are SGHAT and FQNNGV. The CDR3 DNA is TGTGCCAGCAGCACGGGACACCAAGAGACCCAGTACTTC. Protein sequence: CASSTGHQETQYF.

This clonotype has ten or more counts. The V call is TRBV2, the J call TRBJ1-4; no clear D gene. This CDR3 contains 11 residues. Germline CDR1 is SNHLY and CDR2 is FYNNEI. Trimming removed 3 bases from V and 7 bases from J, with 3 bases in between. CDR3 nucleotides: TGTGCCAGCAGTGAGGCTGAAAAACTGTTTTTT. Its translation: CASSEAEKLFF.

The table lists this clonotype with a few counts. The V and J genes are TRBV13 and TRBJ2-5; D is perhaps TRBD1 or TRBD2 (5 bases each). The V end lost 5 bases, the J end lost 2 bases, and 12 bases lay between the germline ends. The CDR3 totals 14 residues. CDR1 is PRHDT and CDR2 is FYEKMQ in the germline V gene (reference sequence). CDR3 bases: TGTGCCAGCAGCCGAGGGACCCTACAAGAGACCCAGTACTTC. Translated, it gives CASSRGTLQETQYF.

This clonotype has more than one count but fewer than ten. V is TRBV9 and J is TRBJ1-1, with 11 bases matching TRBD1. The V and J ends lost 6 bases and 4 bases, in that order; junction bases with no gene match: 5. The germline V gene encodes CDR1 SGDLS and CDR2 YYNGEE. This CDR3 is 14 amino acids long. The chain's CDR3 is CASTSGTGGTEAFF. As DNA, the CDR3 is TGTGCCAGCACATCCGGGACAGGGGGCACTGAAGCTTTCTTT.

The chain uses TRBV15 and TRBJ1-2; D unclear. The CDR3 covers 15 residues. V gave up 8 bases and J gave up 0 bases, with 16 bases separating them. Germline V gives CDR1 LNHNV, CDR2 YYDKDF (reference sequence). The CDR3: CATGTGRGANYGYTF. For the CDR3, the DNA is TGTGCCACCGGCACGGGCCGAGGAGCTAACTATGGCTACACCTTC.

This clonotype was counted at least ten times. This rearrangement joins TRBV12-3 or TRBV12-4 to TRBJ2-7; maybe TRBD1 (6 bases). Trimming cost V 4 bases and J 5 bases, with 12 bases left between them. CDR3 length: 13 amino acids. The CDR3 here is CASSSTGNNEQYF. CDR3 bases: TGTGCCAGCAGTTCAACAGGGAACAACGAGCAGTACTTC.

This clonotype has ten or more counts. The rearrangement links TRBV15 to TRBJ2-5; D is perhaps TRBD2 (6 bases). This CDR3 contains 17 residues. Germline CDR1 LNHNV, CDR2 YYDKDF (reference sequence). Between the trimmed V and J ends, which lost 2 bases and 1 base, there was a span of 17 bases. The CDR3 loop is CATSRPPGGMGQETQYF. The CDR3 DNA is TGTGCCACCAGCAGACCCCCGGGCGGGATGGGCCAAGAGACCCAGTACTTC. Based on the CDR3 plus reference TRBV15 and TRBJ2-5, the full variable domain is DAMVIQNPRYQVTQFGKPVTLSCSQTLNHNVMYWYQQKSSQAPKLLFHYYDKDFNNEADTPDNFQSRRPNTSFCFLDIRSPGLGDTAMYLCATSRPPGGMGQETQYFGPGTRLLVL.

This clonotype was detected ten times or more. The V call is TRBV2, the J call TRBJ2-2; D may be TRBD2 (5 bases). CDR3 length equals 16 residues. Trimming stripped 9 bases from V and 1 base from J, with 18 bases between. Looked up from germline, CDR1 is SNHLY and CDR2 is FYNNEI. CDR3 in DNA: TGTGCCAGATCCCGAGGGTACGGGGAGAACACCGGGGAGCTGTTTTTT. Amino acids: CARSRGYGENTGELFF.

Only a few counts were recorded for this clonotype. The rearrangement links TRBV15 to TRBJ2-5; D possibly matches TRBD1 or TRBD2 (5 bases each). V dropped 0 bases and J dropped 0 bases, with 8 bases sitting between them. The CDR3 is made up of 15 amino acids. Germline-derived CDR1 and CDR2 are LNHNV and YYDKDF (reference sequence). In DNA form, the CDR3 reads TGTGCCACCAGCAGAGATCGGGGCAACCAAGAGACCCAGTACTTC. Protein sequence: CATSRDRGNQETQYF.

This clonotype came up a few times. This sequence joins TRBV28 and TRBJ1-2; possibly TRBD1 for D (5 bases). Trimming left V 4 bases short and J 4 bases short, with 16 bases between. The CDR3 sequence is 15 residues long. Germline V lookup: CDR1 MDHEN, CDR2 SYDVKM. CDR3 protein: CASSSGTYGPYGYTF. The CDR3 DNA reads TGTGCCAGCAGTTCTGGGACGTATGGACCCTATGGCTACACCTTC.

The chain has TRBV20-1 and TRBJ2-7; TRBD2 agrees at 8 bases. Germline V gives CDR1 DFQATT, CDR2 SNEGSKA (reference sequence). The J segment lost 1 base and the V segment lost 5 bases, leaving 4 bases of the junction unmatched. The CDR3 is 13 residues long. In nucleotides, the CDR3 is TGCAGTGCTTTGACTAGCGTTTCCTACGAGCAGTACTTC. It encodes CSALTSVSYEQYF.

Only a few counts were recorded for this clonotype. The chain is built from TRBV24-1 and TRBJ2-2; D is undetermined. This CDR3 region has 13 residues. Trimming removed 9 bases at V and 2 bases at J, with 9 bases between. Germline CDR1 KGHDR, CDR2 SFDVKD. The CDR3 coding sequence is TGTGCCACCTGGGCGCCCAACACCGGGGAGCTGTTTTTT. Translation: CATWAPNTGELFF.

This clonotype showed up many times. The CDR3 region is CASSLSRGAGGTNEQFF. In DNA, the CDR3 is TGTGCCAGCAGTTTATCGAGGGGGGCGGGAGGGACCAATGAGCAGTTCTTC. The chain joins TRBV27 to TRBJ2-1; 9 nucleotides match TRBD2. The CDR3 is 17 residues long. Germline V gene lookup returns CDR1 MNHEY and CDR2 SMNVEV (reference sequence). Trimming cost V 0 bases and J 6 bases; bases outside gene matches: 9.

In nucleotides, the CDR3 is TGTGCCAGCAGTTTAATACCGGGACAGGGGGCGCAGGAGACCCAGTACTTC. Translated, it gives CASSLIPGQGAQETQYF. This sequence joins TRBV27 and TRBJ2-5; TRBD1 matches 12 bases. CDR3 length: 17 amino acids. Germline CDR1 is MNHEY and CDR2 is SMNVEV (reference sequence). With V trimmed by 2 bases and J by 5 bases, 9 bases remained unmatched.

This clonotype was seen ten or more times. The V gene is TRBV11-2, the J gene TRBJ2-1; 7 bases are shared with TRBD2. The V gene end was trimmed by 5 bases and the J gene end by 7 bases; junction bases not matched to a gene: 5. This CDR3 region has 13 residues. Germline assignment: CDR1 SGHAT and CDR2 FQNNGV. The CDR3 coding sequence is TGTGCCAGCAGCCGGGGGGTTTATAATGAGCAGTTCTTC. This sequence encodes CASSRGVYNEQFF.

This clonotype showed up just a few times. The V gene is TRBV10-2, the J gene TRBJ2-5; D assignment may be TRBD1 or TRBD2 (5 bases each). This CDR3 is 14 amino acids long. Germline V gene data show CDR1 as WSHSY and CDR2 as SAAADI. Trimming left V 10 bases short and J 1 base short, with 16 bases between. CDR3 nucleotide sequence: TGCGCCACCGCCCCCCCGGGGACCCAAGAGACCCAGTACTTC. The encoded protein is CATAPPGTQETQYF.